This T cell receptor (beta chain) was obtained from a study of blood T cell repertoires in COVID-19. Study at large: PBMCs, B-cell-depleted T cells, or T cells were the source of the cDNA or gDNA that made up the material.

In the authors' methods: Scientists estimated how many nucleated cells there were by amplifying reference gene primers. Measured with immunoSEQ multiplex PCR; TCRdb has only the in-frame clones, and not every one. V, J and clone size reflect that table, while D and trimming were determined from the DNA. The data hold around 300,000 clones, with roughly 90% observed a single time. Details on this clone: Other DNA variants within this sample encode the same CDR3.

V lost 1 base to trimming and J lost 3 bases, with 11 bases between them. The CDR3 is 15 amino acids. The germline CDR1 and CDR2 sequences are SGHTA and FQGNSA. The sequenced material came from peripheral blood. The chain employs TRBV7-2 and TRBJ2-3, with D perhaps matching TRBD2 (7 bases). The TCR sequence derives from a woman aged 25-40 years with active or convalescent COVID-19. The CDR3 sequence is CASSLEGGGTDTQYF. CDR3 DNA sequence: TGTGCCAGCAGCTTAGAAGGGGGGGGAACAGATACGCAGTATTTT.